This T cell receptor beta chain was obtained from a study of T cell responses to AZD1222 COVID-19 vaccine. Assay: immunoSEQ multiplex PCR; the TCRdb copy retains only in-frame clones and omits some. The sample yields around 110,000 clones, 93% seen once. Remarks on this clone: Its target is unknown.

Regarding the study as a whole: Donors in the cohort were predominantly white British and more often female, and clonal diversity was possibly underestimated.

The V gene lost 8 bases and the J gene lost 5 bases, with 19 bases spanning the gap. The CDR3 contains 14 residues. This chain connects TRBV23-1 to TRBJ2-7; D possibly uses TRBD1 or TRBD2 (5 bases each). TRBV23-1 counts as an open reading frame of uncertain function. The origin of this receptor is an adult in good health. The source material was peripheral blood, sampled on day 0 of AZD1222 vaccination. CDR3 sequence reads: CASHFTGPGNEQYF. The CDR3 DNA follows: TGCGCCAGCCACTTCACAGGACCGGGGAACGAGCAGTACTTC.